The source of this T cell receptor (beta chain) is a study of spatial heterogeneity in lung cancer. On the study more broadly: Each time, sequencing found more beta-chain sequences than alpha-chain sequences. Study observations and caveats: In blood, ubiquitous expanded tumor TCRs appeared more at resection than follow-up.

Time point given: sample taken at primary tumor resection. Unsorted whole RNA of tumor, nontumor lung or frozen PBMC was sequenced. Each molecule of TCR cDNA was tagged with one unique molecular identifier. TCRdb re-analysed the 5' RACE reads in MiXCR, keeping a single row per CDR3 protein. The sample includes tens of thousands of distinct CDR3 sequences, roughly 10% of them seen just once. This clonotype was detected a few times. Its matching antigen is unknown. Between the trimmed V and J ends, which lost 4 bases and 6 bases, there was a span of 11 bases. The germline V gene encodes CDR1 SGHRS and CDR2 YFSETQ. The CDR3 spans 12 residues.

This TCR derives from a male donor with early-stage non-small cell lung cancer. This chain joins TRBV5-1 and TRBJ2-7; weak D call: TRBD1 (6 bases). This sample comprised PBMCs, obtained at surgery. The CDR3 sequence is CASSLGTSEQYF. CDR3 DNA sequence: TGCGCCAGCAGCCTTGGGACATCCGAGCAGTACTTC.